This TCR beta chain was sequenced in a study of T cell responses to AZD1222 COVID-19 vaccine. The germline V and J ends were trimmed by 4 bases and 0 bases, with 9 bases remaining between them. The germline CDR1 and CDR2 sequences are SQVTM and ANQGSEA. This CDR3 comprises 13 residues. Assay: immunoSEQ multiplex PCR; the TCRdb copy retains only in-frame clones and omits some. The sample includes roughly 80,000 clones, 90% of them seen just once. This clonotype was obtained from an adult in good health. This chain joins TRBV29-1 and TRBJ1-1, with D maybe TRBD1 (5 bases). The specimen was peripheral blood, collected on day 0 of AZD1222 vaccination. The CDR3 nucleotides are TGCAGCGTTGCAGGGACCCTGAACACTGAAGCTTTCTTT. It translates to CSVAGTLNTEAFF.